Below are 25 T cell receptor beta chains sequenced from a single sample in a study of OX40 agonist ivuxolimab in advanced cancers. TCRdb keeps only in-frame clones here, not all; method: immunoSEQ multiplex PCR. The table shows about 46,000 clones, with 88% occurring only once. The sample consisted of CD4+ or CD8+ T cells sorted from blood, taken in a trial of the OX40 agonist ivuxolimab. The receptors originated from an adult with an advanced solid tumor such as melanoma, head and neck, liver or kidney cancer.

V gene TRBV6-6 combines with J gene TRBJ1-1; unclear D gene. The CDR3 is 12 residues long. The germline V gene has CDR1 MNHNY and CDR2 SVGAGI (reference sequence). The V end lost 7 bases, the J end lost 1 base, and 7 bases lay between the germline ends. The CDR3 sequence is CASNRANTEAFF. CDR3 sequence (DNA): TGTGCCAGCAACAGAGCGAACACTGAAGCTTTCTTT.

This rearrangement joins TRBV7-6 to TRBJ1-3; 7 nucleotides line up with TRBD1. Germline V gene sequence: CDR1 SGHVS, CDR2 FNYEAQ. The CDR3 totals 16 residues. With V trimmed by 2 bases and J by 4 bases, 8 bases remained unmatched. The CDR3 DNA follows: TGTGCCAGCAGCTTAAGCCCACAGGGGAACGGAAACACCATATATTTT. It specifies CASSLSPQGNGNTIYF.

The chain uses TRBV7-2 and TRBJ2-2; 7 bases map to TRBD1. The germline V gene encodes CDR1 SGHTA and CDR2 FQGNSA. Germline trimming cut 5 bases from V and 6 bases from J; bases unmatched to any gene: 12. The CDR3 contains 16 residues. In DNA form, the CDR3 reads TGTGCCAGCAGCCCTCCGGACAGGATCAGGCCCGGGGAGCTGTTTTTT. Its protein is CASSPPDRIRPGELFF. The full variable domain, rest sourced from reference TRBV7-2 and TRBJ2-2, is GAGVSQSPSNKVTEKGKDVELRCDPISGHTALYWYRQSLGQGLEFLIYFQGNSAPDKSGLPSDRFSAERTGGSVSTLTIQRTQQEDSAVYLCASSPPDRIRPGELFFGEGSRLTVL.

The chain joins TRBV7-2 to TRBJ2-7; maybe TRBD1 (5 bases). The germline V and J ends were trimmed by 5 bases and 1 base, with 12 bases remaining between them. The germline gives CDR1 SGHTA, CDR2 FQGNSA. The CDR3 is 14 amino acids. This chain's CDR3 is CASSPQTVSYEQYF. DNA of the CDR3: TGTGCCAGCAGCCCCCAGACAGTATCCTACGAGCAGTACTTC.

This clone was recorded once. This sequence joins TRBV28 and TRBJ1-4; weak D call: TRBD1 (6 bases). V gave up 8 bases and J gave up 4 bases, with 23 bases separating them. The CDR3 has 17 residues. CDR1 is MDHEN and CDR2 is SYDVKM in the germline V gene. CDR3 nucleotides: TGTGCCAGCTCCGAATTTCAGCGCAGGGGACTTAATGAAAAACTGTTTTTT. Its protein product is CASSEFQRRGLNEKLFF. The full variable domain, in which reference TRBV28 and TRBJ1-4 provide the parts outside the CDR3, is DVKVTQSSRYLVKRTGEKVFLECVQDMDHENMFWYRQDPGLGLRLIYFSYDVKMKEKGDIPEGYSVSREKKERFSLILESASTNQTSMYLCASSEFQRRGLNEKLFFGSGTQLSVL.

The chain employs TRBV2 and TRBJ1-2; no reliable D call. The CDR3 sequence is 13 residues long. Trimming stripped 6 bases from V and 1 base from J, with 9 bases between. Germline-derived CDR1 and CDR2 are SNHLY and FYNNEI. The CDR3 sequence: CASRTSGNYGYTF. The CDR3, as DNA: TGTGCCAGCAGGACCTCTGGTAACTATGGCTACACCTTC.

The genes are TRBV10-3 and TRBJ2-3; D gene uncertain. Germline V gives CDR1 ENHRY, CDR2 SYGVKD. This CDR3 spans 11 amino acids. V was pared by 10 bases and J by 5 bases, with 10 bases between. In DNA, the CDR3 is TGTGCCACCGAAGCTCGAGATACGCAGTATTTT. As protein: CATEARDTQYF.

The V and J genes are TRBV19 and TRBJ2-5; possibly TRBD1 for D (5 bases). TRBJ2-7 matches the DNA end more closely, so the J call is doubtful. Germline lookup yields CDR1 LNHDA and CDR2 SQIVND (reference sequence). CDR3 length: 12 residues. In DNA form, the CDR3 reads TGTGCCAGTAGTATCGACAGCTACGAGCAGTACTTC. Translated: CASSIDSYEQYF.

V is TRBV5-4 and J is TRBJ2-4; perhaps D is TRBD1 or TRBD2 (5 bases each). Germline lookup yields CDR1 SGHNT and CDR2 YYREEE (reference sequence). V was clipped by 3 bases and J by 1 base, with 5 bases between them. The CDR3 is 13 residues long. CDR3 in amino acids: CASSWGAKNIQYF. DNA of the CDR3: TGTGCCAGCAGCTGGGGGGCCAAAAACATTCAGTACTTC.

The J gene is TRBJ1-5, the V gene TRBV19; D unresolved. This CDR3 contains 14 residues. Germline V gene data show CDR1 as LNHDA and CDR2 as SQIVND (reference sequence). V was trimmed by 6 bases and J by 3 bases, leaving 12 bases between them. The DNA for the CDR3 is TGTGCCAGTAGCCTCCTTATCCACAATCAGCCCCAGCATTTT. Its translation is CASSLLIHNQPQHF.

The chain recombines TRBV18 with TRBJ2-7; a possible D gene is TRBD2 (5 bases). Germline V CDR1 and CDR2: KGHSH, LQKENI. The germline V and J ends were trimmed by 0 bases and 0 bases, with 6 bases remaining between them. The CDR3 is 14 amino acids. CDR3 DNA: TGTGCCAGCTCACCACCGGGAGTCTCCTACGAGCAGTACTTC. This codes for CASSPPGVSYEQYF. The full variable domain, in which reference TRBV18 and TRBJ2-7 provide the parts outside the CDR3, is NAGVMQNPRHLVRRRGQEARLRCSPMKGHSHVYWYRQLPEEGLKFMVYLQKENIIDESGMPKERFSAEFPKEGPSILRIQQVVRGDSAAYFCASSPPGVSYEQYFGPGTRLTVT.

The DNA of the CDR3 is TGCGCCAGCAGCTTGGTGGCAGGGGTCCTGAACACTGAAGCTTTCTTT. Translation: CASSLVAGVLNTEAFF. The chain is built from TRBV5-1 and TRBJ1-1, with a weak D call TRBD1 (6 bases). Germline CDR1 SGHRS, CDR2 YFSETQ. Between the trimmed V and J ends, which lost 0 bases and 0 bases, there was a span of 12 bases. CDR3 size: 16 residues. The full variable domain, rest sourced from reference TRBV5-1 and TRBJ1-1, is KAGVTQTPRYLIKTRGQQVTLSCSPISGHRSVSWYQQTPGQGLQFLFEYFSETQRNKGNFPGRFSGRQFSNSRSEMNVSTLELGDSALYLCASSLVAGVLNTEAFFGQGTRLTVV.

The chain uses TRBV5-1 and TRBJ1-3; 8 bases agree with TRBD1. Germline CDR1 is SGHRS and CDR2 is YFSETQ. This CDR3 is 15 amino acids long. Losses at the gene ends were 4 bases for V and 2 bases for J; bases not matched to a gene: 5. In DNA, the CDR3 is TGCGCCAGCAGCCTCCGGACAGGGCCTGGAAACACCATATATTTT. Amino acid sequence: CASSLRTGPGNTIYF. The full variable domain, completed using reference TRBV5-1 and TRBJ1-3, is KAGVTQTPRYLIKTRGQQVTLSCSPISGHRSVSWYQQTPGQGLQFLFEYFSETQRNKGNFPGRFSGRQFSNSRSEMNVSTLELGDSALYLCASSLRTGPGNTIYFGEGSWLTVV.

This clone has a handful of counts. CDR3 protein: CASSLEDRGEAFF. Written as DNA, the CDR3 is TGTGCCAGCAGCTTAGAGGACAGGGGTGAAGCTTTCTTT. The chain has TRBV7-9 and TRBJ1-1; 9 bases are a match to TRBD1. CDR1 and CDR2 from the germline V gene are SEHNR and FQNEAQ (reference sequence). The CDR3 contains 13 residues. The junction had 1 base not matched to a gene; V was cut back by 1 base and J by 7 bases.

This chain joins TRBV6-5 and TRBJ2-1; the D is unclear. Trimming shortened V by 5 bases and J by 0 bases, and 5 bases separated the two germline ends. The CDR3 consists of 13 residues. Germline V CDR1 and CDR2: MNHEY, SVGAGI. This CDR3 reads CASSVNSYNEQFF. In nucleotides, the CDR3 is TGTGCCAGCAGTGTCAACTCCTACAATGAGCAGTTCTTC.

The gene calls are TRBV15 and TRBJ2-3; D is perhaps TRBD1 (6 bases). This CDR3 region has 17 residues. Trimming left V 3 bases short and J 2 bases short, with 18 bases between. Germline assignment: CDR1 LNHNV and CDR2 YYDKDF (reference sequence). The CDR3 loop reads CATSSPSSGGNTDTQYF. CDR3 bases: TGTGCCACCAGCAGCCCTAGCTCTGGGGGCAACACAGATACGCAGTATTTT.

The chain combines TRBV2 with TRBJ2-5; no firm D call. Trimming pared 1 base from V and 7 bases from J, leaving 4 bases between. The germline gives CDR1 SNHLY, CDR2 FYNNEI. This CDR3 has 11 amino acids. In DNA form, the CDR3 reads TGTGCCAGCAGTGAAGGGGTGACCCAGTACTTC. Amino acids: CASSEGVTQYF.

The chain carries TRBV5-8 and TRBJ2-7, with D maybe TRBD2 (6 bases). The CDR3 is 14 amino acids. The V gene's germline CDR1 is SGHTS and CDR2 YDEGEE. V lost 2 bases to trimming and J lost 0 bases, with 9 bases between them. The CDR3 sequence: CASSFSGDSYEQYF. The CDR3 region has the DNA TGTGCCAGCAGCTTTTCGGGGGACTCCTACGAGCAGTACTTC.

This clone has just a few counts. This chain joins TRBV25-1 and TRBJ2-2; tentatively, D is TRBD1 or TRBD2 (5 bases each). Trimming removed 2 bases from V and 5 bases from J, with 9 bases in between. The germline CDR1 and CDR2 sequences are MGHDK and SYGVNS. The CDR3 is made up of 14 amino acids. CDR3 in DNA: TGTGCCAGCAGTGAAGGGACCACGACCGGGGAGCTGTTTTTT. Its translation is CASSEGTTTGELFF.

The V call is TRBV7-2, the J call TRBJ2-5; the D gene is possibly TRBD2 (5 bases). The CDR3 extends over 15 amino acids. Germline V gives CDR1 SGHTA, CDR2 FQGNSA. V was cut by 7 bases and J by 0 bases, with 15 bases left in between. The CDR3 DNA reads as TGTGCCAGCACCTCGTATGCCGGGGACCAAGAGACCCAGTACTTC. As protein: CASTSYAGDQETQYF.

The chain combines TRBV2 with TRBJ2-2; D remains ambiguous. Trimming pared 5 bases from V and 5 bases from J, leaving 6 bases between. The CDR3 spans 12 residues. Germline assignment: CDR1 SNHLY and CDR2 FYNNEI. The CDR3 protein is CASSSFTGELFF. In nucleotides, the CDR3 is TGTGCCAGCAGTTCCTTTACCGGGGAGCTGTTTTTT.

Written as DNA, the CDR3 is TGTGCCAGCAGCTTGGCCAGGGTCTCACCCCTCCACTTT. Protein: CASSLARVSPLHF. This chain joins TRBV5-5 and TRBJ1-6, with a possible D match to TRBD1 (5 bases). Germline V gene sequence: CDR1 SGHKS, CDR2 YYEKEE (reference sequence). The ends were cut back, 0 bases at V and 10 bases at J, with 8 bases in the middle. CDR3 length: 13 amino acids.

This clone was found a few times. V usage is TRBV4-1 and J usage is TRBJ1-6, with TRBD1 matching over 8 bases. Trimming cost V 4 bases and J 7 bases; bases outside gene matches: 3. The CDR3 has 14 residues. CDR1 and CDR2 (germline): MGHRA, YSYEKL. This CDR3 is CASSLGQANSPLHF. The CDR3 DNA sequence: TGCGCCAGCAGCCTGGGACAGGCAAATTCACCCCTCCACTTT.

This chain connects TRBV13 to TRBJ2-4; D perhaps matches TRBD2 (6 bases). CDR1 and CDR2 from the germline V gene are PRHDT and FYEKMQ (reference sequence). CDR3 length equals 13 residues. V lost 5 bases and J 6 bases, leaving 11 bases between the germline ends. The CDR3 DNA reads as TGTGCCAGCAGCCCCGGGACTCTAAACATTCAGTACTTC. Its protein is CASSPGTLNIQYF.

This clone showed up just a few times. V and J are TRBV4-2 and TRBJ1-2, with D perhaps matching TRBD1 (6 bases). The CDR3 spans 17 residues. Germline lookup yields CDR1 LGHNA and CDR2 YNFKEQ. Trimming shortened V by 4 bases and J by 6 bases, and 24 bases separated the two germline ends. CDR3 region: CASSLSNPGGLDDGYTF. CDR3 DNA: TGTGCCAGCAGCCTCTCGAACCCCGGGGGGCTAGATGATGGCTACACCTTC.